This is a list of T cell receptor beta chains from one sample in a study of blood T cell repertoires in COVID-19. Some clones are missing from TCRdb's copy, which holds only in-frame ones; the method was immunoSEQ multiplex PCR. The table has approximately 280,000 clones, approximately 91% seen once. Sequenced input: peripheral blood. The receptors originated from a young man with active or convalescent COVID-19. Each CDR3 is given with its conserved first and last residue. The D gene is left open where the match is weak. Clone sizes are given selectively: once, few, many, or a class where the clone is expanded.

clone size,V gene,CDR3 length,J gene,D gene,CDR3 protein,CDR3 DNA
-,TRBV9,15,TRBJ1-2,-,CASSAKRDANYGYTF,TGTGCCAGCAGCGCAAAGCGGGATGCTAACTATGGCTACACCTTC
-,TRBV29-1,14,TRBJ1-3,-,CSVKEVPSGNTIYF,TGCAGCGTTAAGGAGGTACCCTCTGGAAACACCATATATTTT
-,TRBV6-2/TRBV6-3,13,TRBJ1-1,-,CASSDRYNTEAFF,TGTGCCAGCAGTGACAGATATAACACTGAAGCTTTCTTT
-,TRBV19,15,TRBJ1-1,TRBD1,CASSPSQGAVMIAFF,TGTGCCAGTAGCCCCAGCCAGGGGGCAGTAATGATAGCTTTCTTT
-,TRBV7-9,15,TRBJ2-7,TRBD1,CASSLVGTGVYEQYF,TGTGCCAGCAGCTTAGTCGGGACAGGGGTGTACGAGCAGTACTTC
-,TRBV5-4,15,TRBJ1-2,TRBD1,CASSYSGQGAYGYTF,TGTGCCAGCAGCTATTCTGGACAGGGTGCATATGGCTACACCTTC
once,TRBV6-1,15,TRBJ1-6,TRBD1,CASSRGDMEGGPLHF,TGTGCCAGCAGCAGGGGGGACATGGAAGGAGGACCCCTCCACTTT
-,TRBV19,13,TRBJ2-1,-,CASSIFGEIEQFF,TGTGCCAGTAGTATTTTTGGGGAGATCGAGCAGTTCTTC
once,TRBV11-2,18,TRBJ1-1,-,CASSLGIGDSIFGTEAFF,TGTGCCAGCAGCTTAGGAATCGGCGACTCAATCTTTGGCACTGAAGCTTTCTTT
-,TRBV7-2,16,TRBJ1-1,TRBD1,CASSLEQGAAWVEAFF,TGTGCCAGCAGCTTAGAGCAGGGGGCGGCTTGGGTCGAAGCTTTCTTT
-,TRBV9,14,TRBJ1-1,TRBD1,CASSVDRGNTEAFF,TGTGCCAGCAGCGTAGACAGGGGGAACACTGAAGCTTTCTTT
-,TRBV18,15,TRBJ1-1,-,CASSTRQAMNTEAFF,TGTGCCAGCTCAACTCGACAGGCCATGAACACTGAAGCTTTCTTT
-,TRBV9,14,TRBJ1-2,TRBD1,CASSPTGPYYGYTF,TGTGCCAGCAGCCCGACAGGGCCTTACTATGGCTACACCTTC
-,TRBV5-4,15,TRBJ1-2,-,CASSLGGSGVRGYTF,TGTGCCAGCAGCCTAGGAGGGAGTGGGGTTCGGGGCTACACCTTC
-,TRBV19,15,TRBJ2-7,-,CASSIAGQASYEQYF,TGTGCCAGTAGTATCGCTGGGCAGGCGTCCTACGAGCAGTACTTC
-,TRBV24-1,13,TRBJ2-1,-,CATSVPGDNEQFF,TGTGCCACCAGTGTCCCGGGGGACAATGAGCAGTTCTTC
-,TRBV19,15,TRBJ2-2,TRBD1,CASMVQGAGTGELFF,TGTGCCAGTATGGTACAGGGGGCCGGCACCGGGGAGCTGTTTTTT
-,TRBV29-1,13,TRBJ1-2,-,CSVVVENFYGYTF,TGCAGCGTTGTAGTCGAAAATTTCTATGGCTACACCTTC
-,TRBV5-1,15,TRBJ2-1,-,CASSLGDSSYNEQFF,TGCGCCAGCAGCTTGGGCGATAGCTCCTACAATGAGCAGTTCTTC